These 6 T cell receptor beta chains originate from one sample sequenced in a study of shared clonotypes between healthy human individuals. TCRdb's table, derived via immunoSEQ multiplex PCR, lists solely in-frame clones and lacks some. The sample carries about 1 million clones, 60% to 80% recorded once. Sequencing was carried out using memory CD4+ T cells sorted from blood. The subset is: CD45RA-negative fraction. The receptors were gathered from a man younger than 30 in good health.

The CDR3 DNA sequence: TGCGCCAGCAGCCAAACCTTTAGCGGGAGTGGCACAGATACGCAGTATTTT. Its translation is CASSQTFSGSGTDTQYF. This rearrangement joins TRBV4-1 to TRBJ2-3; 9 bases align to TRBD2. In germline, CDR1 is MGHRA, CDR2 YSYEKL. The CDR3 is made up of 17 amino acids. Trimming took 2 bases from V and 1 from J; bases not matched to a gene: 7.

This chain uses TRBV2 with TRBJ2-7, with D uncertain. This CDR3 comprises 12 residues. V lost 2 bases and J 6 bases, leaving 8 bases between the germline ends. Germline CDR1 reads SNHLY; CDR2 reads FYNNEI. The CDR3 nucleotides read TGTGCCAGCAGTGAACCCTCTAGCGAGCAGTACTTC. Translated, it gives CASSEPSSEQYF. Drawing the rest from reference TRBV2 and TRBJ2-7, the complete variable domain is EPEVTQTPSHQVTQMGQEVILRCVPISNHLYFYWYRQILGQKVEFLVSFYNNEISEKSEIFDDQFSVERPDGSNFTLKIRSTKLEDSAMYFCASSEPSSEQYFGPGTRLTVT.

The chain couples TRBV9 to TRBJ2-1, with 9 bases that match TRBD2. With 3 bases clipped from V and 2 bases from J, the junction kept 6 bases outside the gene matches. The germline V gene encodes CDR1 SGDLS and CDR2 YYNGEE. This CDR3 region has 16 residues. CDR3 residues: CASSAGSGSAYNEQFF. The CDR3 coding sequence is TGTGCCAGCAGCGCCGGTAGCGGGAGCGCCTACAATGAGCAGTTCTTC. Filled out from reference TRBV9 and TRBJ2-1, the complete variable domain reads DSGVTQTPKHLITATGQRVTLRCSPRSGDLSVYWYQQSLDQGLQFLIQYYNGEERAKGNILERFSAQQFPDLHSELNLSSLELGDSALYFCASSAGSGSAYNEQFFGPGTRLTVL.

A few counts support this clone. This chain connects TRBV29-1 to TRBJ1-2; D remains ambiguous. Trimming removed 6 bases from V and 6 bases from J, with 11 bases in between. From germline, CDR1 is SQVTM and CDR2 ANQGSEA. The CDR3 spans 11 residues. CDR3 loop: CSVDVTHGYTF. Written as DNA, the CDR3 is TGCAGCGTGGACGTTACACATGGCTACACCTTC.

The V and J genes are TRBV7-9 and TRBJ2-1, with TRBD2 as a possible D gene (7 bases). V lost 5 bases, J lost 8 bases, and 13 bases lay in between. CDR3 length: 13 amino acids. Per the germline V gene, CDR1 is SEHNR and CDR2 is FQNEAQ (reference sequence). CDR3: CASSPRGGDEQFF. CDR3 DNA sequence: TGTGCCAGCAGCCCGAGGGGGGGCGATGAGCAGTTCTTC. Full variable domain (rest looked up from reference TRBV7-9 and TRBJ2-1): DTGVSQNPRHKITKRGQNVTFRCDPISEHNRLYWYRQTLGQGPEFLTYFQNEAQLEKSRLLSDRFSAERPKGSFSTLEIQRTEQGDSAMYLCASSPRGGDEQFFGPGTRLTVL.

The gene calls are TRBV14 and TRBJ1-2; TRBD1 might be the D (5 bases). The CDR3 spans 15 residues. Trimming took 4 bases from V and 3 from J, leaving 15 bases between them. The germline V gene has CDR1 SGHDN and CDR2 FVKESK. Written as DNA, the CDR3 is TGTGCCAGCAGCCTTTTGGACACCGCCGACTATGGCTACACCTTC. Protein sequence: CASSLLDTADYGYTF.